This T cell receptor (beta chain) derives from a study of blood T cell repertoires in COVID-19. For the study at large: Sources were T cells, B-cell-depleted T cells, or PBMCs; the material itself was cDNA or gDNA.

Assay: immunoSEQ multiplex PCR; the TCRdb copy retains only in-frame clones and omits some. The table has 310,000 or so clones, roughly 90% seen once; the top ten hold about 2%. Germline V gene data show CDR1 as SEHNR and CDR2 as FQNEAQ (reference sequence). There are 17 residues in the CDR3. With V trimmed by 0 bases and J by 5 bases, 10 bases remained unmatched. This TCR derives from a woman in her fifties or sixties who had recovered from COVID-19. Material: peripheral blood. The chain is built from TRBV7-9 and TRBJ1-5, with 7 bases matching TRBD1. CDR3: CASSLAPLRGQDQPQHF. The CDR3 bases are TGTGCCAGCAGCTTAGCGCCCCTTAGGGGGCAGGATCAGCCCCAGCATTTT.